The text below deals with one T cell receptor (beta chain). These data belong to a study of blood T cell repertoires in COVID-19. The length of the CDR3 is 15 residues. With 3 bases clipped from V and 1 base from J, the junction kept 2 bases outside the gene matches. Germline V gene lookup returns CDR1 SEHNR and CDR2 FQNEAQ (reference sequence). As processed by the authors: From reference gene primer amplification, estimates of nucleated cell counts were derived. Measured with immunoSEQ multiplex PCR; TCRdb has only the in-frame clones, and not every one. That table furnishes V, J and clone size, whereas the DNA furnished D and trimming. This sample has about 400,000 clones, with roughly 89% found just once.

The sequencing input was PBMCs or T cells enriched from blood (not recorded which). The receptor was derived from a woman aged 25 to 39 who had recovered from COVID-19. V is TRBV7-9 and J is TRBJ2-5; TRBD2 matches 10 bases. The CDR3 DNA reads TGTGCCAGCAGCTTGTTAGCGGGGGGCCAAGAGACCCAGTACTTC. Amino acid sequence: CASSLLAGGQETQYF.